This entry describes one TCR beta chain. This specimen belongs to a study of T-cell memory formation after mild COVID-19. The overall study: Largely, the TCR clusters proved donor specific.

Germline trimming cut 4 bases from V and 5 bases from J; bases unmatched to any gene: 6. From germline, CDR1 is SGHRS and CDR2 YFSETQ. The CDR3 totals 15 residues. TCRdb re-called the 5' RACE reads with MiXCR, one entry per CDR3 protein. This sample carries 210,000 or so distinct CDR3 sequences, 15% to 20% of them seen once, and the ten largest clones take 2% to 3%. The receptor's source is an adult woman who had mild COVID-19 (a few samples of this study predate the infection). Cell type and time point are not known. V is TRBV5-1 and J is TRBJ2-2; 9 bases fit TRBD2. Sample: PBMCs or a T cell subset sorted from them (not recorded which). The CDR3 sequence: CASSQGLASTGELFF. CDR3 DNA sequence: TGCGCCAGCAGCCAGGGACTAGCCTCGACCGGGGAGCTGTTTTTT.